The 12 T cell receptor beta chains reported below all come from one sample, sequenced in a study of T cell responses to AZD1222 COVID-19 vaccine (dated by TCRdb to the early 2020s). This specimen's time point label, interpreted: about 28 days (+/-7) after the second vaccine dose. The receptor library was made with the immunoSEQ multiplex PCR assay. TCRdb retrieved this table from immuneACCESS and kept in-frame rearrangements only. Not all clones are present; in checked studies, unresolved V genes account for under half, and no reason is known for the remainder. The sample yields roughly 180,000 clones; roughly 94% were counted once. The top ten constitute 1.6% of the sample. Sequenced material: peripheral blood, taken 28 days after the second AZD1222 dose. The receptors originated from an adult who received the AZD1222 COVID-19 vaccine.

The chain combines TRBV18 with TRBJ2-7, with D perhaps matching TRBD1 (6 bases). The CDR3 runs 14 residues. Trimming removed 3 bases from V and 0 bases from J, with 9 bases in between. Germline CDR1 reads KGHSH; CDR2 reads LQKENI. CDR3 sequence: CASSPTGNSYEQYF. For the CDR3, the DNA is TGTGCCAGCTCACCGACAGGTAACTCCTACGAGCAGTACTTC.

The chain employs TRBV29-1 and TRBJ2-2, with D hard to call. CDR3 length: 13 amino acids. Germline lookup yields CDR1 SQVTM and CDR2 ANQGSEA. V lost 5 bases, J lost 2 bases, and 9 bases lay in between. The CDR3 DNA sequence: TGCAGCGTTAAAACATTCAACACCGGGGAGCTGTTTTTT. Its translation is CSVKTFNTGELFF.

The CDR3 nucleotides read TGTGCCAGCAGTTACACTTCGAACGGGGGCGATTCACCCCTCCACTTT. Amino acids: CASSYTSNGGDSPLHF. The chain carries TRBV6-5 and TRBJ1-6; TRBD1 is a possible D gene (6 bases). The CDR3 has 16 residues. From germline, CDR1 is MNHEY and CDR2 SVGAGI. Deletions cut 2 bases from V and 8 bases from J, with 16 bases between.

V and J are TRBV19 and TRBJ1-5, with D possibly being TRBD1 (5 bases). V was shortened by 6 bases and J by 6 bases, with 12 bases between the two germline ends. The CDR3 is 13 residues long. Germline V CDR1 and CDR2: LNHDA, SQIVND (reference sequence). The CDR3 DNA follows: TGTGCCAGTAGCTTAAACGGGGGTCAGCCCCAGCATTTT. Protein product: CASSLNGGQPQHF. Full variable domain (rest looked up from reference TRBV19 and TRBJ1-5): DGGITQSPKYLFRKEGQNVTLSCEQNLNHDAMYWYRQDPGQGLRLIYYSQIVNDFQKGDIAEGYSVSREKKESFPLTVTSAQKNPTAFYLCASSLNGGQPQHFGDGTRLSIL.

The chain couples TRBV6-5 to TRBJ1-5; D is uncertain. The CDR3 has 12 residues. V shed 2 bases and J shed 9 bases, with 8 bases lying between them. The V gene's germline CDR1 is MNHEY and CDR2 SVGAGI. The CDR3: CASSYRSGPQHF. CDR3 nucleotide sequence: TGTGCCAGCAGTTACCGTTCGGGGCCCCAGCATTTT.

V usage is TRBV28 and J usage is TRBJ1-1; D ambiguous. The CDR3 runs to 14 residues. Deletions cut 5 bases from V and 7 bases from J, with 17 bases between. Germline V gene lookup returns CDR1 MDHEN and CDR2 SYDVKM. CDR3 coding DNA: TGTGCCAGCAGTCCCTTACGTTTGGGGTATGAAGCTTTCTTT. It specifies CASSPLRLGYEAFF.

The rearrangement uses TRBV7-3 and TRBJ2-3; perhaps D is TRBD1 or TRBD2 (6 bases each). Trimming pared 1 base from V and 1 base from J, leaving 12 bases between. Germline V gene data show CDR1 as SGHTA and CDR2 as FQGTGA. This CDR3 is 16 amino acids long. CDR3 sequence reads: CASSLKGDFRTDTQYF. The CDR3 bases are TGTGCCAGCAGCTTAAAGGGGGACTTCCGCACAGATACGCAGTATTTT.

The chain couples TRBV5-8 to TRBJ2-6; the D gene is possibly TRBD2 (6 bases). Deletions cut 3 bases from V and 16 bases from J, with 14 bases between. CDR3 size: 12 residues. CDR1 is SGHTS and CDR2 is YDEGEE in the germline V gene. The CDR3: CASSSRAAGLTF. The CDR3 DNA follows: TGTGCCAGCAGCTCCCGGGCCGCGGGACTGACTTTC.

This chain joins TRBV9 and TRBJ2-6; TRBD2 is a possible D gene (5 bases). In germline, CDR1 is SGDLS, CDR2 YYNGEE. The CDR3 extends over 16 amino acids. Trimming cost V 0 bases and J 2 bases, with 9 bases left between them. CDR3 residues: CASSVAGSTGANVLTF. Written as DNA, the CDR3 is TGTGCCAGCAGCGTAGCTGGGAGTACTGGGGCCAACGTCCTGACTTTC.

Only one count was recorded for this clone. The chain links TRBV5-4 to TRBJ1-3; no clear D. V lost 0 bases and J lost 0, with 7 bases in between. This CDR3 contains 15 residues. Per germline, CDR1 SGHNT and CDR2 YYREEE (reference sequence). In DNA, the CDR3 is TGTGCCAGCAGCTTGGCGGGGTCCTCTGGAAACACCATATATTTT. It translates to CASSLAGSSGNTIYF.

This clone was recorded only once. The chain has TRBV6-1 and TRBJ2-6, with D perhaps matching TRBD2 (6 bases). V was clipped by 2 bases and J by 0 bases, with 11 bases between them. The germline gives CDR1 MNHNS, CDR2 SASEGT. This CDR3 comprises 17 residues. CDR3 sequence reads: CASSERGRSSGANVLTF. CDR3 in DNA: TGTGCCAGCAGTGAACGGGGGAGATCCTCTGGGGCCAACGTCCTGACTTTC.

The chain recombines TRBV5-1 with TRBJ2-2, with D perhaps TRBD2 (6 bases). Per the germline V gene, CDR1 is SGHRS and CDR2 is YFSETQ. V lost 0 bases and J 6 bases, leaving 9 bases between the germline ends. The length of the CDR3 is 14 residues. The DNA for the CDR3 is TGCGCCAGCAGCTTGGGGGGACTCTCCGGGGAGCTGTTTTTT. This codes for CASSLGGLSGELFF. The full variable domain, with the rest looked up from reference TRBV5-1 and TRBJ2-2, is KAGVTQTPRYLIKTRGQQVTLSCSPISGHRSVSWYQQTPGQGLQFLFEYFSETQRNKGNFPGRFSGRQFSNSRSEMNVSTLELGDSALYLCASSLGGLSGELFFGEGSRLTVL.